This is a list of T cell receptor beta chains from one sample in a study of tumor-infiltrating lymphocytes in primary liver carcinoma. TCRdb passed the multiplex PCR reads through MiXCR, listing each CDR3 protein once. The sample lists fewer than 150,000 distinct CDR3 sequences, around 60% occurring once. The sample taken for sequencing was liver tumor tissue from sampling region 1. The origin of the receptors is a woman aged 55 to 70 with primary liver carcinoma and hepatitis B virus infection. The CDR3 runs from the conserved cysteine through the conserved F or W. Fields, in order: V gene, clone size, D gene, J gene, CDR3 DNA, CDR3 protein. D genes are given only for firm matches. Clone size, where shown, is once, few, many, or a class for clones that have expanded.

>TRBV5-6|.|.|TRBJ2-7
TGTGCCAGCAGTTCTGTGCTAGTCGAGACCTACGAGCAGTACTTC
CASSSVLVETYEQYF
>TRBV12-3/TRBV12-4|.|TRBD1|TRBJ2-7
TGTGCCAGCAGTCAAGACAGGGGGCGGTCCTACAAGCAGTACTTC
CASSQDRGRSYKQYF
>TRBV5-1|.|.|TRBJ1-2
TGCGCTAGCAACCGAGATTCATATGGCTACACCTTC
CASNRDSYGYTF
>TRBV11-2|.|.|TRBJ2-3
TGTGCCAGCAACTCCAGGACTATTCCGACAGATACGCAGTATTTT
CASNSRTIPTDTQYF
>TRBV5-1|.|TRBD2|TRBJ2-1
TGCGCCAGCAGCTTTACCGGGACTACTTCCTACAATGAGCAGCTCTTC
CASSFTGTTSYNEQLF
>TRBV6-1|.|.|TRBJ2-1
TGTGCCAGCAGTGTAGGGCTAGCGAGGTACAATGAGCAGTTCTTC
CASSVGLARYNEQFF
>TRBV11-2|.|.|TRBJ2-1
TGTGCCAGCGGGCTAGGGCTAGCCTTCGACAATGAGCAGTTCTTC
CASGLGLAFDNEQFF
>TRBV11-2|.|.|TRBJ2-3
TGTGCCAGCACCCGGGGGACGGGGACGCGCGGCACAGATACGCAGTATTTT
CASTRGTGTRGTDTQYF
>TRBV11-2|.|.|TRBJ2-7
TGTGGCAACAGCTTAGATTTTAAGGCCACCCAGTACTTC
CGNSLDFKATQYF
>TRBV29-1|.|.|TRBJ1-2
TGCAGCGTTGGGGACGGAGCCTTTCCTTATGGCTACACCTTC
CSVGDGAFPYGYTF
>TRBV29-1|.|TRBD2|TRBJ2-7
TGCAGCGTTGTGGGGGGGACCAATCCCTACGAGCAGTACTTC
CSVVGGTNPYEQYF
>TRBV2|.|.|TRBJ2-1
TGTGCCAGCAGTGAAGTGGGGGGAGAGCAGTTCTTC
CASSEVGGEQFF
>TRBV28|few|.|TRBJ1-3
TGTGCCAGCAGTCCTCTTGCGGGGGATGCTGGAAACACCATATATTTT
CASSPLAGDAGNTIYF
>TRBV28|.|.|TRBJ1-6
TGTGCCAGCCGTCCAATCGGGACAAGGGTTAATTCACCCCTCCACTTT
CASRPIGTRVNSPLHF
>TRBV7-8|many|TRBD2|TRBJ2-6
TGTGCCAGCAGTTTACCGGGACTAGATTTGTCTGGGGCCAACGTCCTGACTTTC
CASSLPGLDLSGANVLTF
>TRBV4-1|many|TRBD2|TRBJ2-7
TGCGCCAGCAGCCGCGGGAGCTCCTACGAGCAGTACTTC
CASSRGSSYEQYF
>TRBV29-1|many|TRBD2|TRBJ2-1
TGCAGCGTTGCTAGCGGGGAGACCAATGAGCAGTTCTTC
CSVASGETNEQFF
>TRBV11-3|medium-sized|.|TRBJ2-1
TGTGCCAGCAGCCCTCCCGGGAAGAATGAGCAGTTCTTC
CASSPPGKNEQFF
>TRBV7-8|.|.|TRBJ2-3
TGTGCCTGCAGCTCCCCTTTCCCCGACGAAATCCTGGGCACAGATACGCAGTATTTT
CACSSPFPDEILGTDTQYF
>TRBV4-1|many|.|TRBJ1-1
TGCGCCAGCAGCCAAGGCCAGGCGAACACTGAAGCTTTCTTT
CASSQGQANTEAFF
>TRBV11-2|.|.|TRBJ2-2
TGTATCAGCAGCCCTCCGCAAGGACCGACCGCGGAGCTGTTTTTT
CISSPPQGPTAELFF
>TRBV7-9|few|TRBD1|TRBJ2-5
TGTGCCAGCAGCTTAGAACGTGGCAGGGGGGAGACCCAGTACTTC
CASSLERGRGETQYF
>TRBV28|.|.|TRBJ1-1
TGTGCCAGCAGTTTGTCTTCGCGGCATTTATCGTGGCTCTTT
CASSLSSRHLSWLF
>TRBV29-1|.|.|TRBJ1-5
TGCAGCATTGGGACCTCTTCTCAGCCCCAACATTTT
CSIGTSSQPQHF
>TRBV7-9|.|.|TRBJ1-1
TGTGCCAGCCACGGGGAGGGGGGGAACACTGAAGCTTTCTTT
CASHGEGGNTEAFF
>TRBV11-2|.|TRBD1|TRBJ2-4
TGTGCCAGCAGCCTACGTACAGGGGATATAGACATTCAGTACTTC
CASSLRTGDIDIQYF
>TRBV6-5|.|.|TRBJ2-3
TGTGCCAGCGTAAGTCGCGGAGGAAGGACGGATACGCAGTATTTT
CASVSRGGRTDTQYF
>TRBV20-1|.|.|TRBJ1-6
TGCAGTGCTAGAGATACAGGGAGCGGTAATTCACCCCTCCACTTT
CSARDTGSGNSPLHF
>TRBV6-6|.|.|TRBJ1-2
TGTGCCAGCAGTTACTCGCACGGCACCTATGGCTACGCCTTC
CASSYSHGTYGYAF
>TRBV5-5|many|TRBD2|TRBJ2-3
TGTGCCAGCAGCTTGGGCGTTGCGGGAGTGGCCGATACGCAGTATTTT
CASSLGVAGVADTQYF
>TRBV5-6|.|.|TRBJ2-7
TGTGCCAGCAGCCTTAGGAGGACTGCAGTCTACGAGCAGTACTTC
CASSLRRTAVYEQYF
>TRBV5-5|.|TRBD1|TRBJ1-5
TGTGCCAGCAGCTGGACAGGGGGCAGGGATCAGCCCCATCATTTT
CASSWTGGRDQPHHF